This T cell receptor (beta chain) was captured in a study of patients and donors after allogeneic stem cell transplantation. MiXCR, applied by TCRdb to the RT-PCR reads, yields one record per CDR3 protein. Found here are fewer than 200,000 distinct CDR3 sequences, around 30% of them singletons; the top ten hold about 3.3%. The CDR3 totals 15 residues. V lost 12 bases to trimming and J lost 1 base, with 20 bases between them. CDR1 and CDR2 from the germline V gene are KGHDR and SFDVKD. The clonotype comes from a human donor who was either an allogeneic HSCT recipient or a stem cell or donor lymphocyte infusion donor (not recorded which). It is not recorded whose cells these are; they may come from a transplant donor. The genes are TRBV24-1 and TRBJ1-1, with a possible D match to TRBD1 (6 bases). The sequenced sample consisted of blood, either unsorted or a sorted T cell fraction (not recorded which). CDR3 nucleotides: TGTGCCGTCAAGATTGGGGGCCCGAGGAACACTGAAGCTTTCTTT. It codes for CAVKIGGPRNTEAFF.